Listed here are 19 T cell receptor beta chains from one sample, sequenced in a study of cytomegalovirus exposure and HLA in healthy donors. PCR amplification relied on 60 Vbeta primers (plus 13 Jbeta primers). Sequenced by immunoSEQ multiplex PCR; TCRdb stores in-frame clones only, minus some. The table shows tens of thousands of clones, with over 60% occurring only once. The sample was PBMCs. These receptors originate from a male donor in good health and CMV-seronegative.

J is TRBJ2-6 and V is TRBV5-1; no clear D. Trimming took 0 bases from V and 4 from J, leaving 8 bases between them. The length of the CDR3 is 15 residues. Germline CDR1 is SGHRS and CDR2 is YFSETQ. The CDR3 reads CASSLGVTGANVLTF. The CDR3, as DNA: TGCGCCAGCAGCTTGGGGGTGACAGGGGCCAACGTCCTGACTTTC.

The chain is built from TRBV6-1 and TRBJ2-1; 7 nucleotides agree with TRBD1. Trimming removed 6 bases from V and 1 base from J; junction bases left unmatched: 6. This CDR3 is 15 amino acids long. The germline V gene has CDR1 MNHNS and CDR2 SASEGT. CDR3 DNA sequence: TGTGCCAGCAGGGGAACAGGGGTTTCCTACAATGAGCAGTTCTTC. This gives the protein CASRGTGVSYNEQFF.

J is TRBJ2-1 and V is TRBV5-6; D may be TRBD2 (5 bases). V lost 0 bases and J 7 bases, leaving 8 bases between the germline ends. This CDR3 is built from 13 residues. Germline CDR1 SGHDT, CDR2 YYEEEE. The CDR3 is CASSLERTNEQFF. Here the CDR3 DNA reads TGTGCCAGCAGCTTGGAGCGGACGAATGAGCAGTTCTTC.

This clone was observed a few times. This chain connects TRBV6-6 to TRBJ2-7, with 7 bases fitting TRBD2. V shed 0 bases, J shed 5 bases, and the junction held 7 bases outside the gene matches. Germline values: CDR1 MNHNY, CDR2 SVGAGI (reference sequence). CDR3 length equals 15 residues. CDR3 in amino acids: CASSYSRRERNEQYF. The CDR3 DNA reads as TGTGCCAGCAGTTACTCCCGGCGGGAGAGAAACGAGCAGTACTTC.

V usage is TRBV5-1 and J usage is TRBJ2-3, with TRBD2 matching over 7 bases. Germline V lookup: CDR1 SGHRS, CDR2 YFSETQ. The J segment lost 4 bases and the V segment lost 3 bases, leaving 5 bases of the junction unmatched. The CDR3 loop spans 14 amino acids. CDR3 bases: TGCGCCAGCAGCTGGACTAGTCCCCCAGATACGCAGTATTTT. Its protein is CASSWTSPPDTQYF. Looking up the rest from reference TRBV5-1 and TRBJ2-3 gives the full variable domain: KAGVTQTPRYLIKTRGQQVTLSCSPISGHRSVSWYQQTPGQGLQFLFEYFSETQRNKGNFPGRFSGRQFSNSRSEMNVSTLELGDSALYLCASSWTSPPDTQYFGPGTRLTVL.

V and J are TRBV5-1 and TRBJ2-7, with 8 bases fitting TRBD2. The CDR3 consists of 15 residues. Germline CDR1 reads SGHRS; CDR2 reads YFSETQ. J gave up 5 bases and V 5 bases, and 12 bases lay outside the gene matches. CDR3 sequence reads: CASSPGGGRGDEQYF. The CDR3 DNA sequence: TGCGCCAGCAGTCCTGGCGGGGGGCGAGGCGACGAGCAGTACTTC.

The chain employs TRBV21-1 and TRBJ1-1; whether TRBD1, the table's D call, matches the DNA was not checked. TRBV21-1 is a listed pseudogene. The CDR3 loop spans 15 amino acids. This chain's CDR3 is CASSNYRVIKTEAFF. CDR3 in DNA: TGTGCCAGCAGCAACTACAGGGTTATAAAGACTGAAGCTTTCTTT.

This sequence joins TRBV19 and TRBJ2-1, with 7 positions matching TRBD1. The CDR3 is made up of 14 amino acids. Germline lookup yields CDR1 LNHDA and CDR2 SQIVND (reference sequence). Germline trimming cut 3 bases from V and 4 bases from J; bases unmatched to any gene: 3. The CDR3 DNA reads TGTGCCAGTAGTATCGGACAGGAGTACAATGAGCAGTTCTTC. Translation: CASSIGQEYNEQFF.

The gene calls are TRBV14 and TRBJ1-5, with D possibly matching TRBD1 (6 bases). The CDR3 runs 16 residues. Germline CDR1 is SGHDN and CDR2 is FVKESK. The germline V and J ends were trimmed by 5 bases and 3 bases, with 17 bases remaining between them. The CDR3 DNA reads as TGTGCCAGCAGCTACCAAAACAGGGAAGCCAATCAGCCCCAGCATTTT. Translated, it gives CASSYQNREANQPQHF.

The CDR3 reads CASSFRGQPQHF. The CDR3, as DNA: TGTGCCAGCAGCTTCAGGGGACAGCCCCAGCATTTT. This sequence joins TRBV7-2 and TRBJ1-5; possible D gene TRBD1, 6 bases. V was clipped by 3 bases and J by 7 bases, with 7 bases between them. The CDR3 extends over 12 amino acids. CDR1 and CDR2 from the germline V gene are SGHTA and FQGNSA.

This chain links TRBV7-9 with TRBJ1-5; TRBD1 agrees at 7 bases. CDR3 length equals 17 residues. CDR1 is SEHNR, CDR2 FQNEAQ, per germline (reference sequence). V was pared by 1 base and J by 8 bases, with 14 bases of the junction left unmatched. The CDR3 nucleotides are TGTGCCAGCAGCTTAGTAACCCGACAGGGCGGAGGGGAGCCCCAGCATTTT. This gives the protein CASSLVTRQGGGEPQHF. The whole variable domain, remainder taken from reference TRBV7-9 and TRBJ1-5, is DTGVSQNPRHKITKRGQNVTFRCDPISEHNRLYWYRQTLGQGPEFLTYFQNEAQLEKSRLLSDRFSAERPKGSFSTLEIQRTEQGDSAMYLCASSLVTRQGGGEPQHFGDGTRLSIL.

J is TRBJ1-6 and V is TRBV30; D possibly corresponds to TRBD1 (6 bases). The CDR3 length is 12 residues. Looked up from germline, CDR1 is GTSNPN and CDR2 is SVGIG (reference sequence). Between the trimmed V and J ends, which lost 5 bases and 5 bases, there was a span of 7 bases. In DNA, the CDR3 is TGTGCCTGGGGACAGAATAATTCACCCCTCCACTTT. It yields the protein CAWGQNNSPLHF.

A note on this clone: The junction and the germline gene differ at one end; a read error may be behind it. V usage is TRBV7-2 and J usage is TRBJ1-6; 7 bases fit TRBD1. Germline V lookup: CDR1 SGHTA, CDR2 FQGNSA. The CDR3 is 14 amino acids. CDR3 in amino acids: CASRIDRASSPLNF. The CDR3 DNA reads TGTGCCAGCAGGATTGACAGGGCGAGTTCACCCCTCAACTTT.

The rearrangement uses TRBV19 and TRBJ1-2; 7 bases line up with TRBD1. CDR1 LNHDA and CDR2 SQIVND come from the germline V gene (reference sequence). V was clipped by 5 bases and J by 6 bases; unmatched bases: 9. The CDR3 extends over 14 amino acids. The chain's CDR3 is CASSFSTGWDGYTF. CDR3 DNA sequence: TGTGCCAGTAGTTTTTCGACAGGGTGGGATGGCTACACCTTC.

V gene TRBV19 combines with J gene TRBJ1-2; 9 nucleotides line up with TRBD1. V lost 3 bases, J lost 5 bases, and 7 bases stayed unmatched. Germline V gene data show CDR1 as LNHDA and CDR2 as SQIVND (reference sequence). This CDR3 is built from 15 residues. The CDR3 bases are TGTGCCAGTAGTATGGGGACAGGGCGGACTTATGGCTACACCTTC. The encoded protein is CASSMGTGRTYGYTF.

This sequence joins TRBV7-2 and TRBJ2-1; 8 positions match TRBD2. Germline V gives CDR1 SGHTA, CDR2 FQGNSA. Trimming at V came to 1 base and at J to 4 bases, leaving 6 bases not matched to a gene. The CDR3 is 16 amino acids. DNA for the CDR3: TGTGCCAGCAGCTTAGAGGCTAGCGGGCCTTACAATGAGCAGTTCTTC. The encoded protein is CASSLEASGPYNEQFF.

This rearrangement joins TRBV5-1 to TRBJ1-6, with TRBD1 matching 7 bases. The germline V gene has CDR1 SGHRS and CDR2 YFSETQ. The junction had 5 bases not matched to a gene; V was cut back by 2 bases and J by 9 bases. The CDR3 spans 14 residues. The DNA of the CDR3 is TGCGCCAGCAGCTTTGAGACAGGGCTTTCACCCCTCCACTTT. This codes for CASSFETGLSPLHF.

This chain links TRBV11-2 with TRBJ2-7; D unclear. CDR3 length equals 16 residues. Per the germline V gene, CDR1 is SGHAT and CDR2 is FQNNGV. V lost 3 bases, J lost 0 bases, and 15 bases lay in between. CDR3 protein: CASSFITQPSSYEQYF. DNA for the CDR3: TGTGCCAGCAGCTTTATTACCCAGCCTAGCTCCTACGAGCAGTACTTC.

Turning to this clone: Mismatch with germline at one junction end may stem from a read error. The chain uses TRBV6-6 and TRBJ1-5; no clear D gene. The CDR3 spans 13 residues. In germline, CDR1 is MNHNY, CDR2 SVGAGI (reference sequence). The DNA of the CDR3 is TGTGCCAGCAGTCACGACGGGTTCCAGCCCCAGAATTTT. Protein sequence: CASSHDGFQPQNF.